The rows below give T cell receptor beta chains drawn from one sample of a study of beta chain features in type 1 diabetes. The assay was immunoSEQ multiplex PCR, and TCRdb's table has in-frame clones only and misses some. The sample consists of 150,000 to 200,000 clones, around 8.4% of them appearing once. The source material was central memory CD4+ T cells from blood. These receptor sequences come from a woman aged 18 to 35 with type 1 diabetes. The CDR3 runs from the conserved cysteine through the conserved F or W. Each record gives: clone size, J gene, CDR3 length, D gene, V gene, CDR3 DNA, CDR3 protein. The D gene is left open where the match is weak. Not all rows give a size; the values are once, few, many and, for expanded clones, a class.

abundance: NA; j_gene: TRBJ1-4; len: 15; d_gene: NA; v_gene: TRBV6-5; CDR3nt: TGTGCCAGCAGTCCAACACATGCCCCGGAGGAAAAACTGTTTTTT; CDR3aa: CASSPTHAPEEKLFF
abundance: NA; j_gene: TRBJ2-4; len: 16; d_gene: TRBD1; v_gene: TRBV9; CDR3nt: TGTGCCAGCAAGGGACCGGGACAGGCTGCCAAAAACATTCAGTACTTC; CDR3aa: CASKGPGQAAKNIQYF
abundance: few; j_gene: TRBJ2-1; len: 11; d_gene: NA; v_gene: TRBV19; CDR3nt: TGTGCCAGTACCCTACGGGATGAGCAGTTCTTC; CDR3aa: CASTLRDEQFF
abundance: NA; j_gene: TRBJ2-7; len: 12; d_gene: NA; v_gene: TRBV10-2; CDR3nt: TGCGCCAGCTCTAGACTAGAGGGCGAGCAGTACTTC; CDR3aa: CASSRLEGEQYF
abundance: NA; j_gene: TRBJ2-5; len: 14; d_gene: NA; v_gene: TRBV6-6; CDR3nt: TGTGCCAGCAGACGACAAGGGGCCCAAGAGACCCAGTACTTC; CDR3aa: CASRRQGAQETQYF
abundance: NA; j_gene: TRBJ1-1; len: 13; d_gene: NA; v_gene: TRBV7-3; CDR3nt: TGTGCCAGCAGCCGTGACAGGAACACTGAAGCTTTCTTT; CDR3aa: CASSRDRNTEAFF
abundance: NA; j_gene: TRBJ2-3; len: 15; d_gene: TRBD2; v_gene: TRBV4-3; CDR3nt: TGCGCCAGCAGCCAGAGCCTAGCGGGAGCAGATACGCAGTATTTT; CDR3aa: CASSQSLAGADTQYF
abundance: few; j_gene: TRBJ1-5; len: 14; d_gene: NA; v_gene: TRBV7-9; CDR3nt: TGTGCCAGCGGTCGGGGGAATAGCAATCAGCCCCAGCATTTT; CDR3aa: CASGRGNSNQPQHF
abundance: NA; j_gene: TRBJ1-1; len: 13; d_gene: NA; v_gene: TRBV2; CDR3nt: TGTGCCAGCAGCCGCGATCAGGGAACTGAAGCTTTCTTT; CDR3aa: CASSRDQGTEAFF
abundance: few; j_gene: TRBJ1-1; len: 14; d_gene: NA; v_gene: TRBV18; CDR3nt: TGTGCCAGCTCACCTAGCGGGACGGGCACTGAAGCTTTCTTT; CDR3aa: CASSPSGTGTEAFF
abundance: NA; j_gene: TRBJ1-2; len: 11; d_gene: NA; v_gene: TRBV28; CDR3nt: TGTGCCAGCTCCTACGCGCGGGGCTACACCTTC; CDR3aa: CASSYARGYTF
abundance: many; j_gene: TRBJ2-2; len: 13; d_gene: NA; v_gene: TRBV7-6; CDR3nt: TGTGCCAGCAGCCGCGGCGACACCGGGGAGCTGTTTTTT; CDR3aa: CASSRGDTGELFF
abundance: NA; j_gene: TRBJ2-3; len: 15; d_gene: NA; v_gene: TRBV9; CDR3nt: TGTGCCAGCAGCGAGGACAGTATTTACACAGATACGCAGTATTTT; CDR3aa: CASSEDSIYTDTQYF
abundance: NA; j_gene: TRBJ2-2; len: 14; d_gene: NA; v_gene: TRBV14; CDR3nt: TGTGCCGTCAGTCAGGGCACGAACACCGGGGAGCTGTTTTTT; CDR3aa: CAVSQGTNTGELFF
abundance: few; j_gene: TRBJ2-5; len: 15; d_gene: TRBD2; v_gene: TRBV27; CDR3nt: TGTGCCAGCCTCAGCCTTAGCGGGGGGGTAGAGACCCAGTACTTC; CDR3aa: CASLSLSGGVETQYF
abundance: few; j_gene: TRBJ2-1; len: 15; d_gene: NA; v_gene: TRBV7-8; CDR3nt: TGTGCCAGCAGCTTACTAGACAGGCTGGACAATGAGCAGTTCTTC; CDR3aa: CASSLLDRLDNEQFF
abundance: NA; j_gene: TRBJ2-7; len: 14; d_gene: TRBD1; v_gene: TRBV5-6; CDR3nt: TGTGCCAGCAGCTTATCGGGACAGACCTACGAGCAGTACTTC; CDR3aa: CASSLSGQTYEQYF
abundance: NA; j_gene: TRBJ2-7; len: 15; d_gene: TRBD2; v_gene: TRBV11-2; CDR3nt: TGTGCCAGCAGCTTAGACGGGGGGTTTTCCTACGAGCAGTACTTC; CDR3aa: CASSLDGGFSYEQYF
abundance: NA; j_gene: TRBJ2-1; len: 16; d_gene: TRBD2; v_gene: TRBV11-2; CDR3nt: TGTGCCAGCAGCACCCTCGAGACTAGCGGGAGGAATGAGCAGTTCTTC; CDR3aa: CASSTLETSGRNEQFF